This TCR beta chain is from a study of early T cells in non-severe SARS-CoV-2 infection. The CDR3 consists of 16 residues. In germline, CDR1 is MGHRA, CDR2 YSYEKL. V shed 0 bases and J 7 bases; nucleotides not matched to a gene: 8. This clonotype was detected only a few times. TCRdb re-analysed the 5' RACE reads in MiXCR, keeping a single row per CDR3 protein. The repertoire includes over 100,000 distinct CDR3 sequences, 10% to 15% of them detected once, and about 6.2% sits in the top ten. The chain joins TRBV4-1 to TRBJ1-5, with 8 bases matching TRBD1. Source material: whole blood. This clonotype was obtained from an adult who was a healthcare worker with PCR-confirmed SARS-CoV-2 infection or an uninfected control (not recorded which). The CDR3, as DNA: TGCGCCAGCAGCCAAGAAGGACAGGGCGGTGTACAGCCCCAGCATTTT. Protein product: CASSQEGQGGVQPQHF.